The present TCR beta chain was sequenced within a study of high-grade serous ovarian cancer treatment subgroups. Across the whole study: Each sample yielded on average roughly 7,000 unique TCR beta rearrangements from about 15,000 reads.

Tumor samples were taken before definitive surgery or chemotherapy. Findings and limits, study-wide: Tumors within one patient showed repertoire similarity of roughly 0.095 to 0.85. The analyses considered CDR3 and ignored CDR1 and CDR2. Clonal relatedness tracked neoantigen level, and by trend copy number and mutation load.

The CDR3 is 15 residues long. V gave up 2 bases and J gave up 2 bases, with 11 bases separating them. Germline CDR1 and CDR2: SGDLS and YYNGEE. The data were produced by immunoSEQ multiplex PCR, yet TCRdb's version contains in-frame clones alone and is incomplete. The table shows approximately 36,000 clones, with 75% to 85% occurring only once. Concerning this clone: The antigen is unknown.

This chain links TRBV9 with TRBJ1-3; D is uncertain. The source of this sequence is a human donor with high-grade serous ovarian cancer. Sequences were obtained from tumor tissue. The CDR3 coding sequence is TGTGCCAGCAGCGTTTTCCGACGCACTGGAAACACCATATATTTT. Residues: CASSVFRRTGNTIYF. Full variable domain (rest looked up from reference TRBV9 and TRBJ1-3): DSGVTQTPKHLITATGQRVTLRCSPRSGDLSVYWYQQSLDQGLQFLIQYYNGEERAKGNILERFSAQQFPDLHSELNLSSLELGDSALYFCASSVFRRTGNTIYFGEGSWLTVV.